These 29 T cell receptor beta chains were sequenced from one sample in a study of shared clonotypes between healthy human individuals. TCRdb's copy holds only in-frame clones and misses some; the assay was immunoSEQ multiplex PCR. The sample consists of about 2.4 million clones, around nine tenths of them appearing once. The sequencing sample was made of naive CD4+ T cells sorted from blood. Subset noted: CD45RA+ positively selected. Receptors originate from a young man in good health.

Points on this clone: Distinct nucleotide sequences in the sample also encode this CDR3. This chain joins TRBV28 and TRBJ2-7; no reliable D call. CDR1 and CDR2 (germline): MDHEN, SYDVKM. Between the trimmed V and J ends, which lost 6 bases and 3 bases, there was a span of 6 bases. The CDR3 is 11 amino acids. CDR3 protein: CASSQIYEQYF. The CDR3 DNA is TGTGCCAGCAGCCAGATCTACGAGCAGTACTTC.

The rearrangement uses TRBV7-4 and TRBJ2-7, with no clear D. CDR3 size: 17 residues. CDR1 is SGHVT and CDR2 is SQSDAQ in the germline V gene. V was clipped by 1 base and J by 3 bases, with 19 bases between them. CDR3 DNA sequence: TGTGCCAGCAGCTTAGGCGTAGAACCCAGATCCAACTACGAGCAGTACTTC. Amino acid sequence: CASSLGVEPRSNYEQYF.

This chain links TRBV30 with TRBJ2-5; TRBD1 or TRBD2 may be the D gene (5 bases each). The germline V and J ends were trimmed by 8 bases and 4 bases, with 20 bases remaining between them. The CDR3 is made up of 14 amino acids. Germline CDR1 is GTSNPN and CDR2 is SVGIG (reference sequence). Here the CDR3 reads CATTTGHAGETQYF. The CDR3 DNA reads as TGTGCCACGACCACAGGCCATGCGGGAGAGACCCAGTACTTC.

J is TRBJ2-7 and V is TRBV29-1; the D gene is possibly TRBD1 (6 bases). Germline V gene lookup returns CDR1 SQVTM and CDR2 ANQGSEA. V shed 7 bases and J shed 4 bases, with 14 bases lying between them. CDR3 length: 12 amino acids. The CDR3 sequence is CSATDRRYEQYF. The CDR3 coding sequence is TGCAGCGCGACCGACAGGAGGTACGAGCAGTACTTC.

V and J are TRBV6-5 and TRBJ2-7; a weak D match, TRBD2 (7 bases). This CDR3 has 14 amino acids. Germline CDR1 is MNHEY and CDR2 is SVGAGI. The germline V and J ends were trimmed by 8 bases and 4 bases, with 18 bases remaining between them. CDR3 amino acids: CASGQRGGGYEQYF. In DNA form, the CDR3 reads TGTGCCAGCGGCCAAAGGGGGGGAGGGTACGAGCAGTACTTC.

The rearrangement links TRBV5-1 to TRBJ2-1; no firm D call. V was trimmed by 0 bases and J by 10 bases, leaving 8 bases between them. CDR3 length: 12 residues. CDR1 is SGHRS and CDR2 is YFSETQ in the germline V gene. As DNA, the CDR3 is TGCGCCAGCAGCTTGGTAGCCCCCGAGCAGTTCTTC. It specifies CASSLVAPEQFF.

V gene TRBV30 combines with J gene TRBJ1-5; tentatively, D is TRBD1 (5 bases). CDR1 GTSNPN and CDR2 SVGIG come from the germline V gene (reference sequence). The V gene lost 1 base and the J gene lost 9 bases, with 13 bases spanning the gap. This CDR3 has 13 residues. In DNA, the CDR3 is TGTGCCTGGAGTGAAGGGGATCGGCGGCCCCAGCATTTT. It encodes CAWSEGDRRPQHF.

The rearrangement joins TRBV5-1 to TRBJ2-5; 7 bases match TRBD1. Germline CDR1 and CDR2: SGHRS and YFSETQ. The CDR3 has 13 residues. With V trimmed by 3 bases and J by 5 bases, 4 bases remained unmatched. The chain's CDR3 is CASSSRGKETQYF. The DNA for the CDR3 is TGCGCCAGCAGCTCCAGGGGGAAGGAGACCCAGTACTTC.

The chain couples TRBV6-1 to TRBJ2-1, with TRBD1 identical over 8 bases. Germline V gene sequence: CDR1 MNHNS, CDR2 SASEGT. This CDR3 is 15 amino acids long. V lost 4 bases, J lost 9 bases, and 11 bases stayed unmatched. Written as DNA, the CDR3 is TGTGCCAGCAGTGGTAGGCAGGGGGCGTTAGGTGAGCAGTTCTTC. Amino acid sequence: CASSGRQGALGEQFF.

With regard to this clone: Other nucleotide sequences in the sample specify the same CDR3. This chain links TRBV29-1 with TRBJ1-2; D unclear. CDR3 length: 11 residues. Trimming removed 1 base from V and 8 bases from J, with 8 bases in between. Germline CDR1 and CDR2: SQVTM and ANQGSEA. The CDR3 nucleotides read TGCAGCGTTGAAGGGTCGGGCGGCTACACCTTC. Its protein is CSVEGSGGYTF.

The V and J genes are TRBV7-2 and TRBJ1-1, with 9 bases that match TRBD1. This CDR3 contains 14 residues. Germline V lookup: CDR1 SGHTA, CDR2 FQGNSA. J lost 5 bases, V lost 5 bases, and 6 bases had no gene match. This CDR3 is CASSQPGTGTEAFF. DNA for the CDR3: TGTGCCAGCAGCCAACCCGGGACAGGGACTGAAGCTTTCTTT.

This clone was picked up one time. The chain joins TRBV6-1 to TRBJ1-2; D gene ambiguous. The CDR3 is 12 amino acids. The germline gives CDR1 MNHNS, CDR2 SASEGT. V was cut by 4 bases and J by 5 bases, with 8 bases left in between. The CDR3 region is CASSGGLYGYTF. The CDR3, as DNA: TGTGCCAGCAGTGGAGGACTGTATGGCTACACCTTC.

The chain recombines TRBV30 with TRBJ2-5; D call uncertain. CDR1 and CDR2 from the germline V gene are GTSNPN and SVGIG (reference sequence). V lost 0 bases and J 0 bases, leaving 20 bases between the germline ends. The CDR3 runs to 18 residues. In nucleotides, the CDR3 is TGTGCCTGGAGTGTGGCTTCAACGCGCCCTTGGTACCAAGAGACCCAGTACTTC. Translation gives CAWSVASTRPWYQETQYF.

The J gene is TRBJ2-1, the V gene TRBV28, with D tentatively TRBD1 (5 bases). CDR3 size: 16 residues. Germline V gives CDR1 MDHEN, CDR2 SYDVKM. Deletions cut 3 bases from V and 3 bases from J, with 15 bases between. This CDR3 is CASSLPSPTGYNEQFF. As DNA, the CDR3 is TGTGCCAGCAGTTTGCCCTCTCCAACAGGCTACAATGAGCAGTTCTTC.

Comments on this clone: Other nucleotide sequences in the sample specify the same CDR3. The CDR3 sequence: CASSEAGGSGNTIYF. CDR3 nucleotide sequence: TGTGCCAGCAGTGAAGCTGGGGGCTCTGGAAACACCATATATTTT. The chain is built from TRBV6-1 and TRBJ1-3, with TRBD1 as a possible D gene (5 bases). The V end was cut by 0 bases, the J end by 0 bases, with 6 bases between. This CDR3 is 15 amino acids long. CDR1 and CDR2 (germline): MNHNS, SASEGT.

This clone was counted a few times. Distinct nucleotide sequences in the sample also encode this CDR3. The chain combines TRBV5-1 with TRBJ2-6; D gene unclear. CDR1 SGHRS and CDR2 YFSETQ come from the germline V gene. The CDR3 contains 13 residues. With 4 bases removed from V and 0 bases from J, the gap between germline ends came to 2 bases. In nucleotides, the CDR3 is TGCGCCAGCAGCCCCTCTGGGGCCAACGTCCTGACTTTC. Residues: CASSPSGANVLTF.

The CDR3: CASSLMGPQETQYF. DNA of the CDR3: TGTGCCAGCAGTTTAATGGGGCCCCAAGAGACCCAGTACTTC. The chain couples TRBV28 to TRBJ2-5; tentatively, D is TRBD1 (5 bases). CDR3 length: 14 amino acids. V was pared by 2 bases and J by 1 base, with 8 bases between. Per germline, CDR1 MDHEN and CDR2 SYDVKM.

The sample holds one count of this clone. The same CDR3 arises from other DNA sequences in this sample as well. The V call is TRBV6-4, the J call TRBJ2-5, with TRBD2 identical over 8 bases. This CDR3 has 13 residues. The J segment lost 5 bases and the V segment lost 5 bases, leaving 4 bases of the junction unmatched. The germline V gene has CDR1 MRHNA and CDR2 SNTAGT. CDR3 amino acids: CASSRERGETQYF. The CDR3 nucleotides are TGTGCCAGCAGTCGAGAGCGGGGGGAGACCCAGTACTTC.

The rearrangement uses TRBV7-9 and TRBJ1-1; a weak D match, TRBD1 (5 bases). The germline CDR1 and CDR2 sequences are SEHNR and FQNEAQ (reference sequence). The CDR3 length is 13 residues. Trimming took 1 base from V and 9 from J, leaving 12 bases between them. CDR3 nucleotide sequence: TGTGCCAGCAGCTTAGTCGATTGGGGGAAAGCTTTCTTT. Amino acids: CASSLVDWGKAFF.

Regarding this clone: Different DNA sequences within this sample yield the same CDR3. This chain links TRBV2 with TRBJ2-2, with 9 positions matching TRBD2. Germline V CDR1 and CDR2: SNHLY, FYNNEI. Trimming took 6 bases from V and 1 from J; bases not matched to a gene: 3. The CDR3 loop spans 15 amino acids. The CDR3 DNA reads TGTGCCAGCAGCCTGACTAGCGGGAACACCGGGGAGCTGTTTTTT. Its protein product is CASSLTSGNTGELFF.

The V and J genes are TRBV5-1 and TRBJ1-2, with D perhaps TRBD1 (5 bases). The CDR3 loop spans 13 amino acids. V lost 0 bases and J lost 4, with 7 bases in between. Germline V lookup: CDR1 SGHRS, CDR2 YFSETQ. In DNA form, the CDR3 reads TGCGCCAGCAGCTTGGAGGGGTTCTATGGCTACACCTTC. It encodes CASSLEGFYGYTF.

This chain uses TRBV7-6 with TRBJ2-7; D is uncertain. From germline, CDR1 is SGHVS and CDR2 FNYEAQ. This CDR3 comprises 12 residues. V lost 4 bases to trimming and J lost 6 bases, with 10 bases between them. CDR3 residues: CASSSPGTEQYF. The CDR3 DNA reads TGTGCCAGCAGCTCACCGGGCACCGAGCAGTACTTC.

CDR3 DNA: TGTGCCAGCAGTTACAGACAGGGTGACACCGGGGAGCTGTTTTTT. It yields the protein CASSYRQGDTGELFF. The chain couples TRBV6-5 to TRBJ2-2; 7 nucleotides agree with TRBD1. The CDR3 runs to 15 residues. Germline V gene lookup returns CDR1 MNHEY and CDR2 SVGAGI. J was trimmed by 3 bases and V by 2 bases; bases with no gene match: 3.

This chain uses TRBV7-9 with TRBJ2-1; D gene uncertain. The germline V gene encodes CDR1 SEHNR and CDR2 FQNEAQ (reference sequence). V gave up 3 bases and J gave up 6 bases, with 9 bases separating them. This CDR3 comprises 13 residues. CDR3: CASSFLNGNEQFF. The CDR3 DNA reads TGTGCCAGCAGCTTTCTGAACGGCAATGAGCAGTTCTTC.

This rearrangement joins TRBV28 to TRBJ1-1; 7 nucleotides line up with TRBD1. Trimming removed 4 bases from V and 9 bases from J; junction bases left unmatched: 5. Germline lookup yields CDR1 MDHEN and CDR2 SYDVKM. The CDR3 is made up of 12 amino acids. The CDR3 nucleotides read TGTGCCAGCAGTTGGGACAGTCGGAAAGCTTTCTTT. Protein product: CASSWDSRKAFF.

CDR3 region: CASTPAEGFTEQFF. The CDR3, as DNA: TGTGCCAGCACCCCCGCGGAGGGCTTTACTGAGCAGTTCTTC. The rearrangement links TRBV28 to TRBJ2-1; D is possibly TRBD2 (6 bases). This CDR3 has 14 amino acids. Germline V gene sequence: CDR1 MDHEN, CDR2 SYDVKM. Deletions cut 7 bases from V and 9 bases from J, with 19 bases between. Full variable domain (remainder filled in from reference TRBV28 and TRBJ2-1): DVKVTQSSRYLVKRTGEKVFLECVQDMDHENMFWYRQDPGLGLRLIYFSYDVKMKEKGDIPEGYSVSREKKERFSLILESASTNQTSMYLCASTPAEGFTEQFFGPGTRLTVL.

This chain joins TRBV30 and TRBJ1-3, with 7 bases aligning to TRBD1. V dropped 6 bases and J dropped 0; count of bases not matched to a gene: 5. This CDR3 is 14 amino acids long. Germline-derived CDR1 and CDR2 are GTSNPN and SVGIG (reference sequence). The CDR3 bases are TGTGCCTGTTCGAGGGACAGCTCTGGAAACACCATATATTTT. Translated, it gives CACSRDSSGNTIYF.

This clone has a single count. The V and J genes are TRBV10-3 and TRBJ2-7; possible D gene TRBD1, 6 bases. Trimming shortened V by 4 bases and J by 7 bases, and 14 bases separated the two germline ends. CDR1 and CDR2 (germline): ENHRY, SYGVKD. The CDR3 sequence is 13 residues long. The CDR3 DNA follows: TGTGCCATCAGTGGATCCACAGGGAGTGAGCAGTACTTC. This gives the protein CAISGSTGSEQYF.

This sequence joins TRBV18 and TRBJ2-3; no definite D call. Trimming cost V 3 bases and J 6 bases, with 10 bases left between them. The CDR3 runs to 13 residues. The germline V gene has CDR1 KGHSH and CDR2 LQKENI. The CDR3 nucleotides read TGTGCCAGCTCACCCCCGTTTTGGGATACGCAGTATTTT. It is translated as CASSPPFWDTQYF.